The 10 T cell receptor beta chains below all came from one sample that was sequenced in a study of blood T cell repertoires in COVID-19. Only in-frame clones appear in the TCRdb table, and some are missing; sequencing was by immunoSEQ multiplex PCR. This table has about 230,000 clones, 81% appearing once. The material sequenced was peripheral blood. The source of these receptors is a woman aged 80 or older with acute or convalescent COVID-19.

V is TRBV9 and J is TRBJ1-2; D is ambiguous. V shed 4 bases and J shed 4 bases, with 14 bases lying between them. The V gene's germline CDR1 is SGDLS and CDR2 YYNGEE. The CDR3 is 14 residues long. The CDR3 spells CASSPVGDLYGYTF. CDR3 nucleotides: TGTGCCAGCAGCCCCGTGGGCGATCTCTATGGCTACACCTTC. Based on the CDR3 plus reference TRBV9 and TRBJ1-2, the full variable domain is DSGVTQTPKHLITATGQRVTLRCSPRSGDLSVYWYQQSLDQGLQFLIQYYNGEERAKGNILERFSAQQFPDLHSELNLSSLELGDSALYFCASSPVGDLYGYTFGSGTRLTVV.

The CDR3 nucleotides read TGTGCCTGGAGTGCTGACGGGACACTCAATCAGCCCCAGCATTTT. This sequence encodes CAWSADGTLNQPQHF. V gene TRBV30 combines with J gene TRBJ1-5, with D maybe TRBD1 (6 bases). Germline assignment: CDR1 GTSNPN and CDR2 SVGIG (reference sequence). The CDR3 totals 15 residues. V was trimmed by 1 base and J by 3 bases, leaving 13 bases between them.

The chain recombines TRBV7-9 with TRBJ2-1; 10 positions match TRBD1. The CDR3 is made up of 16 amino acids. Germline V gives CDR1 SEHNR, CDR2 FQNEAQ (reference sequence). Trimming at V came to 5 bases and at J to 8 bases, leaving 12 bases not matched to a gene. The CDR3 DNA reads as TGTGCCAGCAGCCCGTCCCGGGACAGGGGTAGTGATGAGCAGTTCTTC. Amino acid sequence: CASSPSRDRGSDEQFF.

The chain joins TRBV7-9 to TRBJ1-2; D perhaps matches TRBD1 (6 bases). The CDR3 is made up of 14 amino acids. Per the germline V gene, CDR1 is SEHNR and CDR2 is FQNEAQ (reference sequence). V was pared by 1 base and J by 7 bases, with 13 bases between. The CDR3 loop reads CASSLVEGVVGYTF. CDR3 sequence (DNA): TGTGCCAGCAGCTTAGTTGAGGGGGTCGTTGGCTACACCTTC.

This clone has just a few counts. The V gene is TRBV2, the J gene TRBJ1-5, with TRBD1 identical over 8 bases. V was clipped by 9 bases and J by 5 bases; unmatched bases: 9. Per germline, CDR1 SNHLY and CDR2 FYNNEI. CDR3 length: 14 amino acids. The CDR3 DNA reads TGTGCCAGTCTTGACAGGGGCGGGTATCAGCCCCAGCATTTT. Translating gives CASLDRGGYQPQHF.

This clone was seen just once. The rearrangement joins TRBV4-1 to TRBJ1-1, with D possibly matching TRBD1 (5 bases). Trimming shortened V by 4 bases and J by 4 bases, and 22 bases separated the two germline ends. This CDR3 has 17 residues. The V gene's germline CDR1 is MGHRA and CDR2 YSYEKL. CDR3 in amino acids: CASSPSYDGGGGTEAFF. The CDR3 DNA sequence: TGCGCCAGCAGCCCTAGCTATGACGGGGGTGGCGGCACTGAAGCTTTCTTT.

The chain links TRBV6-5 to TRBJ1-1; no definite D call. Trimming took 6 bases from V and 8 from J, leaving 22 bases between them. Germline CDR1 MNHEY, CDR2 SVGAGI. This CDR3 region has 15 residues. CDR3 loop: CASSRKILPGGEAFF. The CDR3 coding sequence is TGTGCCAGCAGCCGCAAAATCCTCCCAGGTGGCGAAGCTTTCTTT.

In the case of this clone: A read error may account for a junction end that differs from germline. The chain carries TRBV5-1 and TRBJ2-4; 9 bases are shared with TRBD1. The CDR3 is 15 residues long. Germline-derived CDR1 and CDR2 are SGHRS and YFSETQ. The chain's CDR3 is CASSMEGQGMIPEDF. For the CDR3, the DNA is TGCGCCAGCAGCATGGAGGGACAGGGTATGATTCCCGAGGACTTC.

The genes are TRBV5-5 and TRBJ2-1; 12 bases match TRBD1. There are 18 residues in the CDR3. After removal of 2 bases from V and 9 bases from J, the junction contained 15 bases not matched to a gene. Germline V gene lookup returns CDR1 SGHKS and CDR2 YYEKEE (reference sequence). The CDR3 spells CASSFFSPGQGAPSEQFF. DNA of the CDR3: TGTGCCAGCAGCTTCTTTTCCCCGGGACAGGGGGCACCTAGTGAGCAGTTCTTC.

V usage is TRBV19 and J usage is TRBJ1-3, with D possibly matching TRBD1 (6 bases). The CDR3 is made up of 15 amino acids. Germline V gene data show CDR1 as LNHDA and CDR2 as SQIVND (reference sequence). V was cut by 10 bases and J by 3 bases, with 19 bases left in between. In DNA form, the CDR3 reads TGTGCCACCTCGGTCGTCAGGGGCGGTGGAAACACCATATATTTT. This encodes CATSVVRGGGNTIYF.